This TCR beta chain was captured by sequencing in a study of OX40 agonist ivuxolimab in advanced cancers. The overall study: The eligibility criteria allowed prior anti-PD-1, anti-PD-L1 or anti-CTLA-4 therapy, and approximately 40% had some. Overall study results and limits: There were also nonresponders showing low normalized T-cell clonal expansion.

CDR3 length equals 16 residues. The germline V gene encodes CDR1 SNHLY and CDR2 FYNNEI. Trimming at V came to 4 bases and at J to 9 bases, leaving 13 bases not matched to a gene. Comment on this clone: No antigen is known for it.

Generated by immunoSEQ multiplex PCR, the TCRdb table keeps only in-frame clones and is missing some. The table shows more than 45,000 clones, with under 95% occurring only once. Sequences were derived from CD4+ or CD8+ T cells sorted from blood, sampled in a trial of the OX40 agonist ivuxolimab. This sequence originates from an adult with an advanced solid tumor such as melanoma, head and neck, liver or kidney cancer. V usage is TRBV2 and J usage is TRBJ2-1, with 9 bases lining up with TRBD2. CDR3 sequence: CASSGFVRGGRGEQFF. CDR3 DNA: TGTGCCAGCAGTGGCTTCGTGCGGGGGGGCCGTGGTGAGCAGTTCTTC.